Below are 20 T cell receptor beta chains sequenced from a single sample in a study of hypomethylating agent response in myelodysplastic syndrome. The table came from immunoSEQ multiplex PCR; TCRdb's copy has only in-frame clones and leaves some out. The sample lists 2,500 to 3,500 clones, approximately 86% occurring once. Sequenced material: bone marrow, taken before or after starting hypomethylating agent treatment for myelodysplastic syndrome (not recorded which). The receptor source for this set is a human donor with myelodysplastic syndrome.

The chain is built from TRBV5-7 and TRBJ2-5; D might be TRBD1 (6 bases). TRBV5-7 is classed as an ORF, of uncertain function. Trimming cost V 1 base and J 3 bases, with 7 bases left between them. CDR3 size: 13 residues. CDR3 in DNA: TGTGCCAGCAGCTTGACAGGGAAAGAGACCCAGTACTTC. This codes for CASSLTGKETQYF.

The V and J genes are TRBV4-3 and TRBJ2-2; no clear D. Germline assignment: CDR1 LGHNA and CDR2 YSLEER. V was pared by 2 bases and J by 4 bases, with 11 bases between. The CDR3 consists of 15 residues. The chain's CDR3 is CASSQIMASTGELFF. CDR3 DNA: TGCGCCAGCAGCCAAATCATGGCCAGCACCGGGGAGCTGTTTTTT.

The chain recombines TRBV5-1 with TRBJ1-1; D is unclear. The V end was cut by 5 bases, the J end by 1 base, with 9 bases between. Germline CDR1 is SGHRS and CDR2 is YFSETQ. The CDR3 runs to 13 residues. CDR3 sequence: CASSYRGNTEAFF. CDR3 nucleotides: TGCGCCAGCAGTTATCGGGGGAACACTGAAGCTTTCTTT.

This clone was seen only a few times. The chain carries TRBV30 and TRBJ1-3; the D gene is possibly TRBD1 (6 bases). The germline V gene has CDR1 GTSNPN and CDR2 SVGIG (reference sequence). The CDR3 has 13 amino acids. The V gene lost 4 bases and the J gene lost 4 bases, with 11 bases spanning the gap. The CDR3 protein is CAWNGGQGNTIYF. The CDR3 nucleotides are TGTGCCTGGAATGGGGGGCAAGGAAACACCATATATTTT.

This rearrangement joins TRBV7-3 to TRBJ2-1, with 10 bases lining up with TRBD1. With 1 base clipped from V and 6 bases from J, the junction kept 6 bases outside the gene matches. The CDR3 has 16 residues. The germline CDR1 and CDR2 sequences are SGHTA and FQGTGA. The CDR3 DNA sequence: TGTGCCAGCAGCTTAAATCGCCGGACAGGGGGCAATGAGCAGTTCTTC. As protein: CASSLNRRTGGNEQFF.

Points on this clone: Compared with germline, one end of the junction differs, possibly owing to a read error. CDR3 sequence reads: CASSPAGLANTGGLFF. CDR3 nucleotides: TGTGCCAGCAGTCCGGCGGGACTGGCAAACACCGGGGGGCTGTTTTTT. The chain employs TRBV5-6 and TRBJ2-2, with TRBD2 as a possible D gene (6 bases). Germline V gene lookup returns CDR1 SGHDT and CDR2 YYEEEE. The CDR3 runs 16 residues.

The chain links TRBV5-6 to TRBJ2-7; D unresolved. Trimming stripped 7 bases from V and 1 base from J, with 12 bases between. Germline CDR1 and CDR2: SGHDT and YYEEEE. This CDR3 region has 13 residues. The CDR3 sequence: CASQRTESYEQYF. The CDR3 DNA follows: TGTGCCAGCCAACGGACCGAGTCCTACGAGCAGTACTTC.

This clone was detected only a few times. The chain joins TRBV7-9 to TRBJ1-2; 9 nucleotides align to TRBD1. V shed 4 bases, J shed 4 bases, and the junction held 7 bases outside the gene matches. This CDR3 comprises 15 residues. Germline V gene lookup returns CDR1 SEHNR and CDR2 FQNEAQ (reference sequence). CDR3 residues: CASSSQQGASYGYTF. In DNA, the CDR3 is TGTGCCAGCAGCTCCCAACAGGGGGCGAGCTATGGCTACACCTTC.

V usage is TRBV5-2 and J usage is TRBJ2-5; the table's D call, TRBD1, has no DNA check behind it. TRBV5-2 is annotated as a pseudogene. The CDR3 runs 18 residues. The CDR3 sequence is CASSLAGTGGARGETQYF. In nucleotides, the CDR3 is TGTGCCAGCAGCTTGGCTGGGACAGGGGGCGCGAGAGGAGAGACCCAGTACTTC.

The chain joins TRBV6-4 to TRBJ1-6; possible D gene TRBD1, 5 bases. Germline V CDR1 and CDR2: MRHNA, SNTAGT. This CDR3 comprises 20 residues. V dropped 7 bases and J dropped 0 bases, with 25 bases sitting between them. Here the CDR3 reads CASNHFARGTWSSYNSPLHF. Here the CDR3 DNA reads TGTGCCAGCAATCATTTCGCCCGGGGGACGTGGAGCTCCTATAATTCACCCCTCCACTTT.

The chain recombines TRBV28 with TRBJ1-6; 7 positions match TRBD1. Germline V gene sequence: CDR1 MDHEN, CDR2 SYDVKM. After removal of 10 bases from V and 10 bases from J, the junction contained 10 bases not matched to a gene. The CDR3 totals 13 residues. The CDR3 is CATQGGWESPLHF. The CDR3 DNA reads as TGTGCCACCCAGGGGGGATGGGAGTCACCCCTCCACTTT.

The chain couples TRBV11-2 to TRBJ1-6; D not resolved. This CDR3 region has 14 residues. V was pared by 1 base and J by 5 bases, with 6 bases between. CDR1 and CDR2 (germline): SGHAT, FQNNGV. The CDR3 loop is CASSLVQNNSPLHF. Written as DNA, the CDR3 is TGTGCCAGCAGCTTAGTACAGAATAATTCACCCCTCCACTTT.

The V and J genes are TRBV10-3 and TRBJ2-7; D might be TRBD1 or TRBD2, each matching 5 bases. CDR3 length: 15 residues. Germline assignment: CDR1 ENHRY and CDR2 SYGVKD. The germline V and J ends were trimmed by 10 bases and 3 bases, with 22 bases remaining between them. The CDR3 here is CATRIGPGRDYEQYF. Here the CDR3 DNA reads TGTGCCACCCGGATTGGACCGGGACGGGACTACGAGCAGTACTTC.

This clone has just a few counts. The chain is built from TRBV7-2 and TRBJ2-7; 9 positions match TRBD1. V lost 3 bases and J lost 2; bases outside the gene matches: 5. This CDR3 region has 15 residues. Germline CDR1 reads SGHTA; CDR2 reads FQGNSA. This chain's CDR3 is CASSFAGTGPYEQYF. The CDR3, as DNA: TGTGCCAGCAGCTTCGCCGGGACAGGGCCCTACGAGCAGTACTTC. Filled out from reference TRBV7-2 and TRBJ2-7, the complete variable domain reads GAGVSQSPSNKVTEKGKDVELRCDPISGHTALYWYRQSLGQGLEFLIYFQGNSAPDKSGLPSDRFSAERTGGSVSTLTIQRTQQEDSAVYLCASSFAGTGPYEQYFGPGTRLTVT.

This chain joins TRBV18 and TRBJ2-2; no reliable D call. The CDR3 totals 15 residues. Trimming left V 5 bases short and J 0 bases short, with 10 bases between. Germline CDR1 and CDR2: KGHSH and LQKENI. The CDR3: CASSVYSANTGELFF. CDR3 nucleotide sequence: TGTGCCAGCTCAGTGTACAGTGCGAACACCGGGGAGCTGTTTTTT.

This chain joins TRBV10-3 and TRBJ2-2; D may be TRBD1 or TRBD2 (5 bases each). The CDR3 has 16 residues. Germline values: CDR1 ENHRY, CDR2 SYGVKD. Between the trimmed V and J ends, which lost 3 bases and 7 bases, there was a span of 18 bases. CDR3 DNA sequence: TGTGCCATCAGTGACCCGGGACGCCGACGAATCGGGGAGCTGTTTTTT. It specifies CAISDPGRRRIGELFF.

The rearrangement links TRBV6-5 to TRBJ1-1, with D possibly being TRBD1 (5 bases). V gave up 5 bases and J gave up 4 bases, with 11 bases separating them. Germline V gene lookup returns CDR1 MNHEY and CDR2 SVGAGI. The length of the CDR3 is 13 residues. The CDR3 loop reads CASSPSGGTEAFF. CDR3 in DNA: TGTGCCAGCAGTCCGAGTGGGGGCACTGAAGCTTTCTTT.

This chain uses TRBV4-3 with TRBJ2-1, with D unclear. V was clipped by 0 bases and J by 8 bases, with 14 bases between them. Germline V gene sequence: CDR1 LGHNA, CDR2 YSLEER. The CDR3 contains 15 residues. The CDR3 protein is CASSQESATYHEQFF. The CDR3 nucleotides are TGCGCCAGCAGCCAAGAGAGCGCGACTTACCATGAGCAGTTCTTC.

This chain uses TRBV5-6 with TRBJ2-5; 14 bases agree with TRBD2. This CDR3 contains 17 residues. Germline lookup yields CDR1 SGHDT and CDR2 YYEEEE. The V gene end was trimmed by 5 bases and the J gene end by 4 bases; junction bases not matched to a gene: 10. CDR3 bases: TGTGCCAGCAGTCCCGGGACTAGCGGGGGAAGGAGAGAGACCCAGTACTTC. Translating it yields CASSPGTSGGRRETQYF. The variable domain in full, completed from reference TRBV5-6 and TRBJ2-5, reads DAGVTQSPTHLIKTRGQQVTLRCSPKSGHDTVSWYQQALGQGPQFIFQYYEEEERQRGNFPDRFSGHQFPNYSSELNVNALLLGDSALYLCASSPGTSGGRRETQYFGPGTRLLVL.

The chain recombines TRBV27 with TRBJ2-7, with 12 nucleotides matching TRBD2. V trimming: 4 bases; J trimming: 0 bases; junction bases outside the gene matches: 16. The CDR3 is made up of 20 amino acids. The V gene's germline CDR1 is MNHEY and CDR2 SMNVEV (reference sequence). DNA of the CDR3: TGTGCCAGCAGTTCCCTTAACTCGCTTGGACTAGCGGGGATCTCCTACGAGCAGTACTTC. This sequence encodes CASSSLNSLGLAGISYEQYF.